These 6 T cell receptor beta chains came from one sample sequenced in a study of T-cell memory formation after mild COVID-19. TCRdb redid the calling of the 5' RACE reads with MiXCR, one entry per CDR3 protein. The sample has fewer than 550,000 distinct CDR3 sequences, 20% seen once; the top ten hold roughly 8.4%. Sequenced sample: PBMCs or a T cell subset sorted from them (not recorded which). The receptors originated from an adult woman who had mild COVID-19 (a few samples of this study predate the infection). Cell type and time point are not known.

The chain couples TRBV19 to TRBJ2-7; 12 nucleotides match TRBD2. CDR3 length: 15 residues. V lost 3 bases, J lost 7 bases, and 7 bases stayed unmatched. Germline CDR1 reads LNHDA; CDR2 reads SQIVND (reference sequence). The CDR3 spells CASSIGLAGSREQYF. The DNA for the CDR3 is TGTGCCAGTAGTATCGGACTAGCGGGATCTCGAGAGCAGTACTTC.

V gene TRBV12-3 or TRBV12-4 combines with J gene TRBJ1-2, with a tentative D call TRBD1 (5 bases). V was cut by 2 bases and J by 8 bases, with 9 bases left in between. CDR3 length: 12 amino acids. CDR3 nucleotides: TGTGCCAGCAGTTTATCTGGGGCAGGCTACACCTTC. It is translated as CASSLSGAGYTF.

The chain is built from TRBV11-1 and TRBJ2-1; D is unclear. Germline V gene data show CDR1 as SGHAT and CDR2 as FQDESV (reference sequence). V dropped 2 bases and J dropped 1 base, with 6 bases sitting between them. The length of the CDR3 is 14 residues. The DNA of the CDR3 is TGTGCCAGCAGCTTAATTACTTCCTACAATGAGCAGTTCTTC. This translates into CASSLITSYNEQFF. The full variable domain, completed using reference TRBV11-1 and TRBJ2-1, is EAEVAQSPRYKITEKSQAVAFWCDPISGHATLYWYRQILGQGPELLVQFQDESVVDDSQLPKDRFSAERLKGVDSTLKIQPAELGDSAMYLCASSLITSYNEQFFGPGTRLTVL.

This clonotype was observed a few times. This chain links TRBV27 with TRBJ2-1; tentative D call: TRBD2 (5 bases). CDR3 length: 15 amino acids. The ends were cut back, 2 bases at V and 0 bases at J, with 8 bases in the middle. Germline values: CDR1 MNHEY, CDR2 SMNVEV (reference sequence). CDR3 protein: CASSLLGGSYNEQFF. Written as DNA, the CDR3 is TGTGCCAGCAGTTTACTCGGAGGCTCCTACAATGAGCAGTTCTTC.

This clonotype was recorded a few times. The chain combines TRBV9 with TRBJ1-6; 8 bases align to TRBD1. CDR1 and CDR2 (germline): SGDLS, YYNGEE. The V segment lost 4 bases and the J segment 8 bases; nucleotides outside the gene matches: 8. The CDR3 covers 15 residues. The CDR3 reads CASSLRSTGDSPLHF. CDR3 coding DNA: TGTGCCAGCAGCCTGCGTTCGACAGGGGATTCACCCCTCCACTTT.

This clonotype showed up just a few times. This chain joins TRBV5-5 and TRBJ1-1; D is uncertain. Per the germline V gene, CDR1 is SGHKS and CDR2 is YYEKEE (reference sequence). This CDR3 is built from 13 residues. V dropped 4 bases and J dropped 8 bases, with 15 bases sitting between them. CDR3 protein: CASSGDTTDEAFF. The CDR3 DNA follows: TGTGCCAGCAGCGGCGATACTACGGACGAAGCTTTCTTT.